This T cell receptor beta chain was sequenced for a study of neurological immune-mediated disorders. This clonotype has at least ten counts. The antigen remains unidentified. Study conclusions and caveats: Levels of TCR clonal expansion peaked in HTLV-1-associated myelopathy and reached their lowest in multiple sclerosis, under those of healthy controls. One related-CDR3 cluster, which may be a signature, held the repertoires of 18 of 34 multiple sclerosis patients after phylogenetic grouping.

TCRdb re-called the 5' RACE reads through MiXCR, storing one row per CDR3 protein. The sample records tens of thousands of distinct CDR3 sequences, 2% to 2.5% being singletons. Libraries used 2 million unsorted PBMCs kept frozen in RNAlater. Germline lookup yields CDR1 SGHAT and CDR2 FQNNGV. The CDR3 is made up of 16 amino acids. Trimming pared 5 bases from V and 0 bases from J, leaving 15 bases between. This sequence was found in a man aged 50-59 years with multiple sclerosis. The sequenced sample consisted of PBMCs. The genes are TRBV11-2 and TRBJ2-3; D unresolved. CDR3: CASSRSSMGSTDTQYF. DNA of the CDR3: TGTGCCAGCAGCCGTTCATCGATGGGAAGCACAGATACGCAGTATTTT.